A selection of T cell receptor beta chains follows, all from one sample in a study of T cell responses to AZD1222 COVID-19 vaccine. Produced via immunoSEQ multiplex PCR; TCRdb's table is partial and in-frame only. In the table there are about 140,000 clones, around 88% of which are singletons. The sequences come from peripheral blood, collected on day 0 of AZD1222 vaccination. The receptors were gathered from an adult in good health. Each CDR3 is given with its conserved first and last residue. The D gene is left open where the match is weak. The size entry is marked missing in some rows and otherwise reads once, few, many or a size class.

CDR3nt: TGCGCCAGCAGCTTGAGGCTTCCGGCTGAGTCTTTCTTT; CDR3aa: CASSLRLPAESFF; v_gene: TRBV5-1; d_gene: .; j_gene: TRBJ1-1; abundance: .
CDR3nt: TGTGCCAGCAGTGAACAGGGAGCTTCCTACGAGCAGTACTTC; CDR3aa: CASSEQGASYEQYF; v_gene: TRBV25-1; d_gene: .; j_gene: TRBJ2-7; abundance: .
CDR3nt: TGTGCCAGCAGCTCTACGGGGACAAGTAACGAGCAGTACTTC; CDR3aa: CASSSTGTSNEQYF; v_gene: TRBV7-9; d_gene: .; j_gene: TRBJ2-7; abundance: .
CDR3nt: TGCGCCAGCAGCCAGGAACTAGCGGGAGCAACCGGGGAGCTGTTTTTT; CDR3aa: CASSQELAGATGELFF; v_gene: TRBV4-3; d_gene: TRBD2; j_gene: TRBJ2-2; abundance: .
CDR3nt: TGTGCCAGCAGCCAAGGAGCAGCGGGAGGTTCCTACGAGCAGTACTTC; CDR3aa: CASSQGAAGGSYEQYF; v_gene: TRBV3-1/TRBV3-2; d_gene: TRBD2; j_gene: TRBJ2-7; abundance: .
CDR3nt: TGCGCCAGCAGCCAAGGGGGACACCTCCCAGATGCTTTCTTT; CDR3aa: CASSQGGHLPDAFF; v_gene: TRBV4-3; d_gene: .; j_gene: TRBJ1-1; abundance: .
CDR3nt: TGCAGCGGGAGGGTCCGCACCGGGACTAGCGTGAGGGGGCGGCATGAGCAGTTCTTC; CDR3aa: CSGRVRTGTSVRGRHEQFF; v_gene: TRBV29-1; d_gene: TRBD2; j_gene: TRBJ2-1; abundance: once
CDR3nt: TGTGCCAGCAGCAATCCTTTAGGAATAGCGGGAGAAACTAGCACCGGGGAGCTGTTTTTT; CDR3aa: CASSNPLGIAGETSTGELFF; v_gene: TRBV7-9; d_gene: TRBD2; j_gene: TRBJ2-2; abundance: few
CDR3nt: TGTGCCAGCAGATTTGGACTAGCGGCATCCTACGAGCAGTACTTC; CDR3aa: CASRFGLAASYEQYF; v_gene: TRBV5-6; d_gene: TRBD2; j_gene: TRBJ2-7; abundance: .
CDR3nt: TGTGCCATCAGTACGGACAGGGGGCGAGGGACTGAAGCTTTCTTT; CDR3aa: CAISTDRGRGTEAFF; v_gene: TRBV10-3; d_gene: TRBD1; j_gene: TRBJ1-1; abundance: .
CDR3nt: TGTGCCAGCAGCCTCCTTCCAGCGGGAGGCGGCAATGAGCAGTTCTTC; CDR3aa: CASSLLPAGGGNEQFF; v_gene: TRBV11-2; d_gene: TRBD2; j_gene: TRBJ2-1; abundance: .
CDR3nt: TGTGCCAGCAGTTTCTTCCCGGGACAGGGTTCGGGATCTGTACCCCTCCACTTT; CDR3aa: CASSFFPGQGSGSVPLHF; v_gene: TRBV28; d_gene: TRBD1; j_gene: TRBJ1-6; abundance: .
CDR3nt: TGTGCCAGCAGCTTAGGACTACCCGCGGCCGACGAGCAGTACTTC; CDR3aa: CASSLGLPAADEQYF; v_gene: TRBV7-2; d_gene: .; j_gene: TRBJ2-7; abundance: .
CDR3nt: TGTGCCAGCAGCGACGGACAGGGGCCACCAGCCCAGCATTTT; CDR3aa: CASSDGQGPPAQHF; v_gene: TRBV27; d_gene: TRBD1; j_gene: TRBJ1-5; abundance: .
CDR3nt: TGTGCCAGCAGTCCTGGGACAGGGATCTATGGCTACACCTTC; CDR3aa: CASSPGTGIYGYTF; v_gene: TRBV6-5; d_gene: TRBD1; j_gene: TRBJ1-2; abundance: .
CDR3nt: TGTGCCTGGAGTAGGGACATTTACGAGCAGTACTTC; CDR3aa: CAWSRDIYEQYF; v_gene: TRBV30; d_gene: .; j_gene: TRBJ2-7; abundance: once
CDR3nt: TGTGCCAGCAGCTTAGCTGTGATGGACACCATATATTTT; CDR3aa: CASSLAVMDTIYF; v_gene: TRBV7-2; d_gene: .; j_gene: TRBJ1-3; abundance: .
CDR3nt: TGCGCCAGCAGCCAAGATTTGACAAGAAGAAGCTACACCTTC; CDR3aa: CASSQDLTRRSYTF; v_gene: TRBV4-3; d_gene: .; j_gene: TRBJ1-2; abundance: .
CDR3nt: TGTGCCAGCAGCTTGCCGGACGTCTACGAGCAGTACTTC; CDR3aa: CASSLPDVYEQYF; v_gene: TRBV7-9; d_gene: .; j_gene: TRBJ2-7; abundance: .
CDR3nt: TGCAGCGCCGACACTAGCGCTCTCTACAATGAGCAGTTCTTC; CDR3aa: CSADTSALYNEQFF; v_gene: TRBV29-1; d_gene: TRBD2; j_gene: TRBJ2-1; abundance: .
CDR3nt: TGTGCTAGTGGACAACCGGGACTAGCGGGAGCTACCTACAATGAGCAGTTCTTC; CDR3aa: CASGQPGLAGATYNEQFF; v_gene: TRBV12-5; d_gene: TRBD2; j_gene: TRBJ2-1; abundance: .
CDR3nt: TGCAGCGTTGGCGCAGGGGATGGGTCCGAGCAGTACTTC; CDR3aa: CSVGAGDGSEQYF; v_gene: TRBV29-1; d_gene: .; j_gene: TRBJ2-7; abundance: .